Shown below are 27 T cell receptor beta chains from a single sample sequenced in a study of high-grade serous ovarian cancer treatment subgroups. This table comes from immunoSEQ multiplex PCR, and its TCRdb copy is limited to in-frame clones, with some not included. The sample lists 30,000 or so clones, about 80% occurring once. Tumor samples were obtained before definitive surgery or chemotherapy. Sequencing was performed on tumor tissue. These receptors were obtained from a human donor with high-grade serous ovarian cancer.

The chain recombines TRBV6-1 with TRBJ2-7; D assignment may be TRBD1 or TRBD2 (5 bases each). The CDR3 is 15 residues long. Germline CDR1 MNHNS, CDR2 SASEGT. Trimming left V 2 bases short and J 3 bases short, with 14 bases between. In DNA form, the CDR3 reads TGTGCCAGCAGTGAAAAAGGGGACGGGTACTACGAGCAGTACTTC. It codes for CASSEKGDGYYEQYF.

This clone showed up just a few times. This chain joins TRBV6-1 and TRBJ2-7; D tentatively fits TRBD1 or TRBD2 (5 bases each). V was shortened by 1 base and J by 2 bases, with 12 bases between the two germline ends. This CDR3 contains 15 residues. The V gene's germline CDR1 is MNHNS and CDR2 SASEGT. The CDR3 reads CASSEGYQGAYEQYF. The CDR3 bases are TGTGCCAGCAGTGAAGGATACCAGGGAGCCTACGAGCAGTACTTC.

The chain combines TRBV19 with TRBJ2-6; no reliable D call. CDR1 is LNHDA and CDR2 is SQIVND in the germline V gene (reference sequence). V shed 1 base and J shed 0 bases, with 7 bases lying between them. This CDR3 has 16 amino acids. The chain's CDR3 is CASSIVRSSGANVLTF. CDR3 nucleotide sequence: TGTGCCAGTAGTATAGTTAGGAGCTCTGGGGCCAACGTCCTGACTTTC.

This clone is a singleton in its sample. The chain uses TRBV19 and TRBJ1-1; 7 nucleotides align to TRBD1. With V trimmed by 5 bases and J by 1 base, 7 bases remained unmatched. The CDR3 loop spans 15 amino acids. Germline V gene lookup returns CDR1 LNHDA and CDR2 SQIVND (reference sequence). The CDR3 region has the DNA TGTGCCAGTAGTCTATGGGACAGTGAGAACACTGAAGCTTTCTTT. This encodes CASSLWDSENTEAFF.

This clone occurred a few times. The chain's CDR3 is CASSWTSGKTGELFF. The CDR3 DNA is TGTGCCAGCAGCTGGACTAGCGGGAAGACCGGGGAGCTGTTTTTT. The rearrangement joins TRBV5-8 to TRBJ2-2, with 12 bases lining up with TRBD2. Germline V lookup: CDR1 SGHTS, CDR2 YDEGEE. V trimming: 3 bases; J trimming: 5 bases; junction bases outside the gene matches: 2. This CDR3 has 15 residues.

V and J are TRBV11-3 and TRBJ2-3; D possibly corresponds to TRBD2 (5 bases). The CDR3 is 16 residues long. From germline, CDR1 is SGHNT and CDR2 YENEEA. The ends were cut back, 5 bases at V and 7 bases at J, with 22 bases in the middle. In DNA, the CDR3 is TGTGCCAGCAGCCCGGAGAGACGGGGAGAAGCCCATACGCAGTATTTT. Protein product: CASSPERRGEAHTQYF.

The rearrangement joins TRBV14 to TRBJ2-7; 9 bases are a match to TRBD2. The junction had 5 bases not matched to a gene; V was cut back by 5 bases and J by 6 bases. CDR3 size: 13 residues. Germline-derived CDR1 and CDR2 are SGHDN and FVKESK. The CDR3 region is CASSSSGVTEQYF. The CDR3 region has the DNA TGTGCCAGCAGCTCTAGCGGGGTTACCGAGCAGTACTTC.

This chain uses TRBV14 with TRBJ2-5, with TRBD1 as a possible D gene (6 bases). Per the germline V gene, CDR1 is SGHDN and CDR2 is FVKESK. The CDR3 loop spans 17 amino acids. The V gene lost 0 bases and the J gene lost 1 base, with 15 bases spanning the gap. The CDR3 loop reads CASSQELQRTAQETQYF. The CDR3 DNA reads TGTGCCAGCAGCCAAGAACTACAACGGACAGCCCAAGAGACCCAGTACTTC. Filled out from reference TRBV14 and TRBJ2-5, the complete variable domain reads EAGVTQFPSHSVIEKGQTVTLRCDPISGHDNLYWYRRVMGKEIKFLLHFVKESKQDESGMPNNRFLAERTGGTYSTLKVQPAELEDSGVYFCASSQELQRTAQETQYFGPGTRLLVL.

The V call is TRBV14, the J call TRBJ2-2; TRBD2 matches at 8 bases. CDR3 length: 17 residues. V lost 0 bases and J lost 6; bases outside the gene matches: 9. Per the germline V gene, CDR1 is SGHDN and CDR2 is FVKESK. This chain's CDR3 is CASSQDRVREVAGELFF. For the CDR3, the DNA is TGTGCCAGCAGCCAAGACCGAGTGCGGGAGGTGGCCGGGGAGCTGTTTTTT. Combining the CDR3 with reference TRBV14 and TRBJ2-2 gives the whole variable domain EAGVTQFPSHSVIEKGQTVTLRCDPISGHDNLYWYRRVMGKEIKFLLHFVKESKQDESGMPNNRFLAERTGGTYSTLKVQPAELEDSGVYFCASSQDRVREVAGELFFGEGSRLTVL.

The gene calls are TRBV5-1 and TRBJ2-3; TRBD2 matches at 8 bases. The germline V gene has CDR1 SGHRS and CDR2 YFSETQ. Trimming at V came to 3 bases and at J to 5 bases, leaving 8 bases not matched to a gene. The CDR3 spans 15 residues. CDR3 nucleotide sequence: TGCGCCAGCAGCTCACCAGCGGGAGCGGTAGATACGCAGTATTTT. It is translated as CASSSPAGAVDTQYF. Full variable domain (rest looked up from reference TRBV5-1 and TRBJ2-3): KAGVTQTPRYLIKTRGQQVTLSCSPISGHRSVSWYQQTPGQGLQFLFEYFSETQRNKGNFPGRFSGRQFSNSRSEMNVSTLELGDSALYLCASSSPAGAVDTQYFGPGTRLTVL.

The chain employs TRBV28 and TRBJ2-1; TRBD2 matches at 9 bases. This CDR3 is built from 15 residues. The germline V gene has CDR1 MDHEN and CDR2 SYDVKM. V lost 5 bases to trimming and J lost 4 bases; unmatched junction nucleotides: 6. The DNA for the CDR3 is TGTGCCAGCAGTCATAGCGGGAGAAGTTACAATGAGCAGTTCTTC. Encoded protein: CASSHSGRSYNEQFF.

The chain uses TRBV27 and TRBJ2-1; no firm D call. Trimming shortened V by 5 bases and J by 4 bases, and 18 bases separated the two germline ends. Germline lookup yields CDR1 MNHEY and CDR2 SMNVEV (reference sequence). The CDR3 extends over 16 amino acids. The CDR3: CASSAGSQGGYNEQFF. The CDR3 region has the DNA TGTGCCAGCAGTGCCGGGTCCCAAGGCGGATACAATGAGCAGTTCTTC.

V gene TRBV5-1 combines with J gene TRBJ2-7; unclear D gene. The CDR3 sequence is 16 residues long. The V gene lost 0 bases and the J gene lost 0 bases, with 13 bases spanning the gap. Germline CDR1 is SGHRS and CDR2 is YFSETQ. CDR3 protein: CASSLDGPLSSYEQYF. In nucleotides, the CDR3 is TGCGCCAGCAGCTTGGACGGACCCTTGAGCTCCTACGAGCAGTACTTC.

The CDR3 loop is CASSLTDTRGQPQHF. CDR3 coding DNA: TGTGCCAGCAGTTTAACTGACACGCGAGGCCAGCCCCAGCATTTT. This chain links TRBV28 with TRBJ1-5; D is unresolved. Looked up from germline, CDR1 is MDHEN and CDR2 is SYDVKM. Trimming took off 2 bases at V and 7 bases at J, with 15 bases between the two ends. The CDR3 extends over 15 amino acids.

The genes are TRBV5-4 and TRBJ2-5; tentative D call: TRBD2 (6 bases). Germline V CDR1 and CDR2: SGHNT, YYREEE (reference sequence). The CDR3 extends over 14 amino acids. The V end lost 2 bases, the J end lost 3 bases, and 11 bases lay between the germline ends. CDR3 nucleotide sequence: TGTGCCAGCAGCTTCGGCGGGATAAAAGAGACCCAGTACTTC. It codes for CASSFGGIKETQYF.

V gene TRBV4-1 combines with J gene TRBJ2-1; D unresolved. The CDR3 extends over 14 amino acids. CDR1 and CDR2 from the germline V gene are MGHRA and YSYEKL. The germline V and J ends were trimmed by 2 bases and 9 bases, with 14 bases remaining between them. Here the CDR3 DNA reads TGCGCCAGCAGCCAAACCGGGCCCCCCGGTGAGCAGTTCTTC. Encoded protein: CASSQTGPPGEQFF.

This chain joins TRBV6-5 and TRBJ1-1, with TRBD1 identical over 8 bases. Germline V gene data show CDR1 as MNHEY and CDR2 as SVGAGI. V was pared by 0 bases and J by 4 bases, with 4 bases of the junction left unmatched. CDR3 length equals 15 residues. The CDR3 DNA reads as TGTGCCAGCAGTTACTCCGGGACAGGTTCCACTGAAGCTTTCTTT. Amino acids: CASSYSGTGSTEAFF.

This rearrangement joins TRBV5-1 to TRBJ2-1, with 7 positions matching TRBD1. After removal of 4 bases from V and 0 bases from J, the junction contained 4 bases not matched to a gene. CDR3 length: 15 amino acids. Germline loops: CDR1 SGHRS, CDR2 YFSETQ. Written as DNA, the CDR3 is TGCGCCAGCAGCATGACAGGGAGCTCCTACAATGAGCAGTTCTTC. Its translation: CASSMTGSSYNEQFF.

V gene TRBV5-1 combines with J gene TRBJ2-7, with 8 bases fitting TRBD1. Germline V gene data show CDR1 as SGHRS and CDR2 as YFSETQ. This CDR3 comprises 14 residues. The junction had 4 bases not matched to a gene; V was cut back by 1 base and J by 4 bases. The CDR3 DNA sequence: TGCGCCAGCAGCTTGACAGGGGGTTTTTACGAGCAGTACTTC. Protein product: CASSLTGGFYEQYF.

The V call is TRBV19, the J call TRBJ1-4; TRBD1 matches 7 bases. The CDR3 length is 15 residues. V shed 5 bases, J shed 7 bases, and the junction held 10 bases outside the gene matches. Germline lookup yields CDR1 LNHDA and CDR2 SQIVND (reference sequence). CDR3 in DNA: TGTGCCAGTAGTCCGGCGAGGGGGCTAAGTGAAAAACTGTTTTTT. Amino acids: CASSPARGLSEKLFF.

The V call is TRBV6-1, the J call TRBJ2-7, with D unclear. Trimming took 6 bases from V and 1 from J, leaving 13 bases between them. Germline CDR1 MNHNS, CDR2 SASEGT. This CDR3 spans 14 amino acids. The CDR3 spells CASRIGRPSYEQYF. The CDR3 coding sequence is TGTGCCAGCAGAATCGGACGTCCTTCCTACGAGCAGTACTTC.

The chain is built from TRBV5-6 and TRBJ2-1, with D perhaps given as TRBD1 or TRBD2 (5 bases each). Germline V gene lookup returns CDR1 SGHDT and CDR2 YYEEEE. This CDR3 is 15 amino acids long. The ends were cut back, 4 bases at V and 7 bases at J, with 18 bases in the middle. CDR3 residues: CASSLRGDRGNEQFF. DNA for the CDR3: TGTGCCAGCAGCCTGAGGGGCGACCGCGGGAATGAGCAGTTCTTC. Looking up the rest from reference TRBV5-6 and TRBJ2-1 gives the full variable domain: DAGVTQSPTHLIKTRGQQVTLRCSPKSGHDTVSWYQQALGQGPQFIFQYYEEEERQRGNFPDRFSGHQFPNYSSELNVNALLLGDSALYLCASSLRGDRGNEQFFGPGTRLTVL.

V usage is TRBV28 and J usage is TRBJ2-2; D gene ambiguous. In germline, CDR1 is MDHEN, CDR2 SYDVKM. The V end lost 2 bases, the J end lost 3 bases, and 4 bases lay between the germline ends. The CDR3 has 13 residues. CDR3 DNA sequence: TGTGCCAGCAGTTTAGGCTACACCGGGGAGCTGTTTTTT. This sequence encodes CASSLGYTGELFF. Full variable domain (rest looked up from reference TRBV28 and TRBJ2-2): DVKVTQSSRYLVKRTGEKVFLECVQDMDHENMFWYRQDPGLGLRLIYFSYDVKMKEKGDIPEGYSVSREKKERFSLILESASTNQTSMYLCASSLGYTGELFFGEGSRLTVL.

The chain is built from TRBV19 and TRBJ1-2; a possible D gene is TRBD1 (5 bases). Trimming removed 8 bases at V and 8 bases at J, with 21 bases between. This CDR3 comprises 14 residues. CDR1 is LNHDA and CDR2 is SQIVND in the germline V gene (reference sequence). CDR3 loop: CASSPLRDPRGYTF. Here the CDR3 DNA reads TGTGCCAGTTCTCCCCTCCGGGACCCTCGAGGCTACACCTTC. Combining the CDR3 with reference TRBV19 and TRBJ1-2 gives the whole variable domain DGGITQSPKYLFRKEGQNVTLSCEQNLNHDAMYWYRQDPGQGLRLIYYSQIVNDFQKGDIAEGYSVSREKKESFPLTVTSAQKNPTAFYLCASSPLRDPRGYTFGSGTRLTVV.

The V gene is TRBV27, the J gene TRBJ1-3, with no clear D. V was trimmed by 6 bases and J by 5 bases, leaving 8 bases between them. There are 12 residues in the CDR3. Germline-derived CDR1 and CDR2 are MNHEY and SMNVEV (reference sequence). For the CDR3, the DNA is TGTGCCAGCAGCTCTACCCGAAACACCATATATTTT. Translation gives CASSSTRNTIYF.

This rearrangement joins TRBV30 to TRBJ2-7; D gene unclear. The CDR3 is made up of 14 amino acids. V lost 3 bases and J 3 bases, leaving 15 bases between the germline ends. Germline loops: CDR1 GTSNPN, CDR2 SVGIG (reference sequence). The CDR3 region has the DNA TGTGCCTGGAGCGACCCTCATAGAAGCTACGAGCAGTACTTC. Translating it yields CAWSDPHRSYEQYF.

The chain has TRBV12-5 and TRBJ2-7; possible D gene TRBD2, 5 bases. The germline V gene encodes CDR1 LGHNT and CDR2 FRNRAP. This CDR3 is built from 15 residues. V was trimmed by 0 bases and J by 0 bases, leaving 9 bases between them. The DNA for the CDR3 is TGTGCTAGTGGTTTGGTCGTAGGGAGCTCCTACGAGCAGTACTTC. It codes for CASGLVVGSSYEQYF.